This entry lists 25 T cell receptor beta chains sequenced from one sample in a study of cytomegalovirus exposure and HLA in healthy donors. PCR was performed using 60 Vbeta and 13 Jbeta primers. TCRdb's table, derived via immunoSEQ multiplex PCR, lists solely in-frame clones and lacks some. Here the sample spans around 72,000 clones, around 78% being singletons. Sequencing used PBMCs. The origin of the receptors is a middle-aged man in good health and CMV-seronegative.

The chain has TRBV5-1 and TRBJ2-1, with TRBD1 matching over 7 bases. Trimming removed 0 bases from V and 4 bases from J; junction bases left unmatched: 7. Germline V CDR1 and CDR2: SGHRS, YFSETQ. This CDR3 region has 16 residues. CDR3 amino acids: CASSLGQGGSYNEQFF. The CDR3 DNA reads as TGCGCCAGCAGCTTGGGACAGGGTGGAAGTTACAATGAGCAGTTCTTC. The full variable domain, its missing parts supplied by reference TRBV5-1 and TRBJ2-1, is KAGVTQTPRYLIKTRGQQVTLSCSPISGHRSVSWYQQTPGQGLQFLFEYFSETQRNKGNFPGRFSGRQFSNSRSEMNVSTLELGDSALYLCASSLGQGGSYNEQFFGPGTRLTVL.

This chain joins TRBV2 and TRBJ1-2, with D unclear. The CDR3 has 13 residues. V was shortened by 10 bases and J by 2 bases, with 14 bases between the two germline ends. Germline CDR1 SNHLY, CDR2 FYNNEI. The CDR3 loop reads CAIRPGNNYGYTF. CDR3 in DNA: TGTGCCATCCGCCCGGGGAACAACTATGGCTACACCTTC.

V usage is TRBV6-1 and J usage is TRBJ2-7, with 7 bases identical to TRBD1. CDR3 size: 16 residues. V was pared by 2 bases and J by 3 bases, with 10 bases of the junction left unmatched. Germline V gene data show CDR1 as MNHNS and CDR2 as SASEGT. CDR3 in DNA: TGTGCCAGCAGTGAACTACAGGGGATATCGTTCTACGAGCAGTACTTC. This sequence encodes CASSELQGISFYEQYF.

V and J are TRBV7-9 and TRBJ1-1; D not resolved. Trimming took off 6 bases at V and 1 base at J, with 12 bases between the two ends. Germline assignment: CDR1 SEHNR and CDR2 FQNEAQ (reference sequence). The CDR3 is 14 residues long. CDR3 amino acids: CASSSWGENTEAFF. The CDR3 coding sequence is TGTGCCAGCAGTTCCTGGGGAGAGAACACTGAAGCTTTCTTT.

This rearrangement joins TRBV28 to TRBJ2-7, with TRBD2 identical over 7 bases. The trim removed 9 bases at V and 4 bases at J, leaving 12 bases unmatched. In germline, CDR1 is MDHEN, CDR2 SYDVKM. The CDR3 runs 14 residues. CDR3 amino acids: CASNFRGGRYEQYF. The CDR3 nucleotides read TGTGCCAGTAACTTTAGGGGAGGGCGTTACGAGCAGTACTTC.

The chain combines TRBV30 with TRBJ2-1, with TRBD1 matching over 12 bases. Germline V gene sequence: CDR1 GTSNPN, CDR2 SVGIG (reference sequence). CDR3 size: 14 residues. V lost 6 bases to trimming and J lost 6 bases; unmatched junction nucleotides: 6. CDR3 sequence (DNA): TGTGCCTGTTCGCCGGGACAGGGGGCCAATGAGCAGTTCTTC. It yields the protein CACSPGQGANEQFF.

The chain's CDR3 is CASSTRESDTQYF. In DNA, the CDR3 is TGTGCCAGTAGTACCCGGGAGTCAGATACGCAGTATTTT. The chain couples TRBV19 to TRBJ2-3, with a weak D call TRBD2 (6 bases). The CDR3 is made up of 13 amino acids. Per the germline V gene, CDR1 is LNHDA and CDR2 is SQIVND (reference sequence). The V gene lost 4 bases and the J gene lost 4 bases, with 9 bases spanning the gap.

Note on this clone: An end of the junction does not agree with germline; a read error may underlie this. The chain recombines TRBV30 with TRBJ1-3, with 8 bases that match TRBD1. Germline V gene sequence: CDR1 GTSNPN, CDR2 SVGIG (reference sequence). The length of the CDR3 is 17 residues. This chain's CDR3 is CAWRGGQAFSSGNTIYF. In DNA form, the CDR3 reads TGTGCCTGGAGAGGGGGACAGGCCTTTTCCTCTGGGAACACCATATATTTT.

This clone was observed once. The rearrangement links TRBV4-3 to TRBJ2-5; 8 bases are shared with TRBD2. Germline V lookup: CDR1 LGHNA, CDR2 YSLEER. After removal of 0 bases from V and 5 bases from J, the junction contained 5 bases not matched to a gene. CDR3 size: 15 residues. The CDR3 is CASSQDAGGKETQYF. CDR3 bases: TGCGCCAGCAGCCAAGACGCGGGGGGCAAGGAGACCCAGTACTTC.

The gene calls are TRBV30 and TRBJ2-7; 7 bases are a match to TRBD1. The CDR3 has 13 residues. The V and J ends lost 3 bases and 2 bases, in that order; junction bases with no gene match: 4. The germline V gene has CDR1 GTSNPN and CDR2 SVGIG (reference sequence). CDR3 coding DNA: TGTGCCTGGAGCTCTGGGACAGCCTACGAGCAGTACTTC. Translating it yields CAWSSGTAYEQYF.

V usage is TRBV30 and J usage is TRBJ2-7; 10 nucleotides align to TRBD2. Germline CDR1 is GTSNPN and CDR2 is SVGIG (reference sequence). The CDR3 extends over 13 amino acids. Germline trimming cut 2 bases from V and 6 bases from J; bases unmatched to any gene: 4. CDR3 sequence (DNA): TGTGCCTGGAGTATGCTAGCGGGAGCCGAGCAGTACTTC. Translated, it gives CAWSMLAGAEQYF. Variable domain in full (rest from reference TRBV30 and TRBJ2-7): SQTIHQWPATLVQPVGSPLSLECTVEGTSNPNLYWYRQAAGRGLQLLFYSVGIGQISSEVPQNLSASRPQDRQFILSSKKLLLSDSGFYLCAWSMLAGAEQYFGPGTRLTVT.

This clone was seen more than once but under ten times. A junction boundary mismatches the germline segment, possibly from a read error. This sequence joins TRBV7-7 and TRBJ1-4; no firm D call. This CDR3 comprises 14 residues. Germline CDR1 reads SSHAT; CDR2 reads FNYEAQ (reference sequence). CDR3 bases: TGTGCTAGCAGCTTAGCGTCTAATGGTGAAAAACTGTTTTTT. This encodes CASSLASNGEKLFF.

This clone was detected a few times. This chain's CDR3 is CASESTGNEAFF. CDR3 nucleotides: TGTGCCAGCGAATCAACCGGGAATGAAGCTTTCTTT. The chain combines TRBV5-4 with TRBJ1-1; D is ambiguous. The CDR3 loop spans 12 amino acids. V lost 7 bases to trimming and J lost 7 bases, with 14 bases between them. Germline V gene lookup returns CDR1 SGHNT and CDR2 YYREEE (reference sequence).

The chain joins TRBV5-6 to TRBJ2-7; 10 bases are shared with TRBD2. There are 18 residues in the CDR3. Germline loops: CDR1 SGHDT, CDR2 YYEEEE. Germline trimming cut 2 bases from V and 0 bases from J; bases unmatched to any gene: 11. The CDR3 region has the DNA TGTGCCAGCAGCTTCTTTTTACTAGCGGGACCCAGCTCCTACGAGCAGTACTTC. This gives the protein CASSFFLLAGPSSYEQYF.

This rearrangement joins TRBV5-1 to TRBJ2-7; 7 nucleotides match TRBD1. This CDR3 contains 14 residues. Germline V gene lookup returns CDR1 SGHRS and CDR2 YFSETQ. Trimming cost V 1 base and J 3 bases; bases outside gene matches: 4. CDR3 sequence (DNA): TGCGCCAGCAGCTTGACAGGGGTTAACTACGAGCAGTACTTC. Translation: CASSLTGVNYEQYF.

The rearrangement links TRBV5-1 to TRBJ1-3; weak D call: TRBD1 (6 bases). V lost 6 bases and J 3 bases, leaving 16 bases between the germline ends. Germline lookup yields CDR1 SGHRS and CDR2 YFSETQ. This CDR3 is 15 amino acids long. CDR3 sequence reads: CASIPRGGLGNTIYF. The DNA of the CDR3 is TGCGCCAGCATCCCGCGGGGGGGGCTTGGAAACACCATATATTTT.

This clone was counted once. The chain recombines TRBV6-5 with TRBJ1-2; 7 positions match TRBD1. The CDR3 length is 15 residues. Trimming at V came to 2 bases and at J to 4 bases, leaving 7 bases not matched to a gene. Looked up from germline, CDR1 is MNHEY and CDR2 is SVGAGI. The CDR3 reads CASSYRQGTGYGYTF. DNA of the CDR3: TGTGCCAGCAGTTACCGACAGGGTACGGGCTATGGCTACACCTTC.

In DNA form, the CDR3 reads TGCGCCAGCAGCCAAGACGAGACAGGGGGAAACGAGCAGTACTTC. Its translation is CASSQDETGGNEQYF. The chain is built from TRBV4-3 and TRBJ2-7; 9 bases map to TRBD1. The CDR3 is 15 amino acids. From germline, CDR1 is LGHNA and CDR2 YSLEER. The J segment lost 5 bases and the V segment lost 0 bases, leaving 5 bases of the junction unmatched.

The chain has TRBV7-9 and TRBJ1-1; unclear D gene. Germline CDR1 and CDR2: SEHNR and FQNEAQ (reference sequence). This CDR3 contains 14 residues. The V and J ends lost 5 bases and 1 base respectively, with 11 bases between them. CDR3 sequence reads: CASSLAAKNTEAFF. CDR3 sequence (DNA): TGTGCCAGCAGCCTTGCAGCGAAGAACACTGAAGCTTTCTTT.

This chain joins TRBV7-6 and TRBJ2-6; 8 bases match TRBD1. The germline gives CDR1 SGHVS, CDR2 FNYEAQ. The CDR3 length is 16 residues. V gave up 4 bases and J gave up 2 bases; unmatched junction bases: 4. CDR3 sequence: CASSSPTGAGANVLTF. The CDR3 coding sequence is TGTGCCAGCAGCTCCCCGACAGGGGCTGGGGCCAACGTCCTGACTTTC. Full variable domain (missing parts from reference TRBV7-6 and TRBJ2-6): GAGVSQSPRYKVTKRGQDVALRCDPISGHVSLYWYRQALGQGPEFLTYFNYEAQQDKSGLPNDRFSAERPEGSISTLTIQRTEQRDSAMYRCASSSPTGAGANVLTFGAGSRLTVL.

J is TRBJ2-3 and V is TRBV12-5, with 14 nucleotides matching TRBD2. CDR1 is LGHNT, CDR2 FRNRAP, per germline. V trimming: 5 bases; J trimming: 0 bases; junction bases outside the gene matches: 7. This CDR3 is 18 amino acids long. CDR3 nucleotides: TGTGCTAGTGGTCTCCTTCGACTAGCGGGGGGGAGCACAGATACGCAGTATTTT. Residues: CASGLLRLAGGSTDTQYF.

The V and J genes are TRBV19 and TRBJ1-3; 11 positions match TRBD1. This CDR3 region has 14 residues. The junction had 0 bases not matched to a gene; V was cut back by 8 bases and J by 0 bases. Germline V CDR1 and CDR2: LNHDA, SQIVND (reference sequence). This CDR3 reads CASGTGGSGNTIYF. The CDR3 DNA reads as TGTGCCAGTGGGACAGGGGGCTCTGGAAACACCATATATTTT.

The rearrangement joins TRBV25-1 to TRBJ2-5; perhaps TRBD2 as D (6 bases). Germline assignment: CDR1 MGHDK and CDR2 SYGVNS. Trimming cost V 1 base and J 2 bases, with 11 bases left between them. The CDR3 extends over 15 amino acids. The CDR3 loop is CASSESDYTQETQYF. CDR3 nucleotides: TGTGCCAGCAGTGAATCGGACTATACACAAGAGACCCAGTACTTC.

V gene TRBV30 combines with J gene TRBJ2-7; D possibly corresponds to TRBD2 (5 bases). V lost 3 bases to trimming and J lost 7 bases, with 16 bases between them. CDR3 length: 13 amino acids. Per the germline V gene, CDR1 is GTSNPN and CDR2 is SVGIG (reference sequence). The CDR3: CAWSNSGRREQYF. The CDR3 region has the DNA TGTGCCTGGAGCAATTCGGGGAGACGGGAGCAGTACTTC.

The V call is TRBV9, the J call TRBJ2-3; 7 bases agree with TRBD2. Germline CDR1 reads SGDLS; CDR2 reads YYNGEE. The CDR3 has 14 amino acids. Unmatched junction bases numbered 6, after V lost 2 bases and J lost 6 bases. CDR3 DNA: TGTGCCAGCAGCGTGGGGGGGGGATTCGATACGCAGTATTTT. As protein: CASSVGGGFDTQYF.